This is a list of T cell receptor beta chains from one sample in a study of T cell responses to AZD1222 COVID-19 vaccine. Only in-frame clones appear in the TCRdb table, and some are missing; sequencing was by immunoSEQ multiplex PCR. The sample lists roughly 160,000 clones, approximately 93% occurring once. The specimen comprised peripheral blood, sampled on day 0 of AZD1222 vaccination. The receptor set was obtained from an adult in good health. Both conserved end residues are part of each CDR3. D genes are given only for firm matches. Clone size appears in some rows only: once, few, many, or a class for an expanded clone.

v_call	j_call	d_call	clone_size	cdr3_aa	cdr3_nt
TRBV5-1	TRBJ1-1	-	-	CASSSSRLEAFF	TGCGCCAGCAGCTCCTCAAGATTAGAAGCTTTCTTT
TRBV5-3	TRBJ1-1	-	-	CASPTGCRKNTEAFF	TGTGCCAGTCCGACAGGTTGTAGAAAGAACACTGAAGCTTTCTTT
TRBV5-4	TRBJ2-3	-	-	CASSLGGGTDTQYF	TGTGCCAGCAGCTTAGGAGGGGGAACAGATACGCAGTATTTT
TRBV6-5	TRBJ2-7	-	once	CASSYGTGTYEQYF	TGTGCCAGCAGTTACGGCACGGGTACCTACGAGCAGTACTTC
TRBV7-8	TRBJ1-6	-	once	CASSLAGSSPLHF	TGTGCCAGCAGCTTAGCCGGCAGTTCACCCCTCCACTTT
TRBV6-1	TRBJ1-1	-	-	CASSDQLMNTEAFF	TGTGCCAGCAGTGATCAGCTCATGAACACTGAAGCTTTCTTT
TRBV10-3	TRBJ2-5	TRBD1	-	CAIRDGTAETQYF	TGTGCCATCAGGGATGGGACAGCGGAGACCCAGTACTTC
TRBV10-3	TRBJ2-7	TRBD1	once	CAISESGQGYEQYF	TGTGCCATCAGTGAGTCTGGACAGGGGTACGAGCAGTACTTC
TRBV4-1	TRBJ1-1	-	-	CASSQDRGVTEAFF	TGCGCCAGCAGCCAAGATCGGGGGGTTACTGAAGCTTTCTTT
TRBV12-3/TRBV12-4	TRBJ1-1	-	-	CASSLRGHTEAFF	TGTGCCAGCAGTTTACGGGGTCACACTGAAGCTTTCTTT
TRBV7-2	TRBJ2-3	TRBD2	-	CASSFLSAGGRADTQYF	TGTGCCAGCAGCTTCCTATCAGCGGGGGGGCGCGCAGATACGCAGTATTTT
TRBV5-1	TRBJ1-5	-	-	CASSLDGFDQPQHF	TGCGCCAGCAGCTTGGATGGTTTTGATCAGCCCCAGCATTTT
TRBV4-2	TRBJ2-6	-	few	CASSQDLSSGANVLTF	TGTGCCAGCAGCCAGGACTTGAGCTCTGGGGCCAACGTCCTGACTTTC
TRBV14	TRBJ1-3	-	-	CASSYSDRISGNTIYF	TGTGCCAGCAGCTATTCCGACAGGATCTCTGGAAACACCATATATTTT
TRBV4-2	TRBJ2-3	TRBD2	-	CASSYTASGGGFTDTQYF	TGTGCCAGCAGCTACACGGCTAGCGGGGGGGGATTCACAGATACGCAGTATTTT
TRBV4-2	TRBJ2-1	-	-	CASSQPGEQFF	TGTGCCAGCAGCCAGCCAGGTGAGCAGTTCTTC
TRBV6-6	TRBJ1-2	-	-	CASSSGGGYTF	TGTGCCAGCTCCTCCGGGGGTGGCTACACCTTC
TRBV27	TRBJ1-5	-	-	CASSLRGIVRSGDQPQHF	TGTGCCAGCAGTTTAAGAGGAATTGTAAGGTCTGGAGATCAGCCCCAGCATTTT
TRBV6-4	TRBJ1-1	-	-	CASSQTRNTEAFF	TGTGCCAGCAGTCAGACGAGGAACACTGAAGCTTTCTTT
TRBV25-1	TRBJ1-2	TRBD1	-	CASSGQGAGYGYTF	TGTGCCAGCAGTGGCCAGGGGGCGGGTTATGGCTACACCTTC
TRBV28	TRBJ2-3	-	-	CASQTLDTQYF	TGTGCCAGCCAAACACTAGATACGCAGTATTTT
TRBV7-9	TRBJ1-2	TRBD1	few	CASSSGTGEDLDGYTF	TGTGCCAGCAGCTCCGGGACAGGGGAGGATCTTGATGGCTACACCTTC
TRBV20-1	TRBJ2-1	-	few	CSASGPGLYYNEQFF	TGCAGTGCTAGTGGACCGGGACTCTACTACAATGAGCAGTTCTTC
TRBV6-5	TRBJ1-4	-	-	CASSYSALRGNEKLFF	TGTGCCAGCAGTTACTCGGCATTGAGGGGTAATGAAAAACTGTTTTTT
TRBV10-3	TRBJ2-5	-	-	CAISEEQGRETQYF	TGTGCCATCAGTGAAGAGCAGGGGAGGGAGACCCAGTACTTC
TRBV6-2/TRBV6-3	TRBJ2-1	TRBD1	-	CASSSEVGTGTYNEQFF	TGTGCCAGCAGTTCCGAGGTGGGGACAGGAACCTACAATGAGCAGTTCTTC
TRBV28	TRBJ1-5	-	-	CASSLDTGAGQPQHF	TGTGCCAGCAGTTTAGACACAGGCGCAGGTCAGCCCCAGCATTTT
TRBV7-3	TRBJ2-3	-	-	CASSFRGADTQYF	TGTGCCAGCAGCTTTCGGGGAGCGGATACGCAGTATTTT
TRBV30	TRBJ2-1	-	-	CAWSRGQNNEQFF	TGTGCCTGGAGTCGAGGGCAGAACAATGAGCAGTTCTTC
TRBV7-2	TRBJ1-1	-	-	CASSFWSRATEAFF	TGTGCCAGCAGCTTTTGGTCCAGGGCCACTGAAGCTTTCTTT
TRBV19	TRBJ2-2	-	-	CASSRLQFPGELFF	TGTGCCAGTAGTCGCCTTCAATTCCCTGGGGAGCTGTTTTTT
TRBV11-2	TRBJ2-1	-	-	CASSLDEGSFNEQFF	TGTGCCAGCAGCTTAGATGAAGGTTCTTTCAATGAGCAGTTCTTC